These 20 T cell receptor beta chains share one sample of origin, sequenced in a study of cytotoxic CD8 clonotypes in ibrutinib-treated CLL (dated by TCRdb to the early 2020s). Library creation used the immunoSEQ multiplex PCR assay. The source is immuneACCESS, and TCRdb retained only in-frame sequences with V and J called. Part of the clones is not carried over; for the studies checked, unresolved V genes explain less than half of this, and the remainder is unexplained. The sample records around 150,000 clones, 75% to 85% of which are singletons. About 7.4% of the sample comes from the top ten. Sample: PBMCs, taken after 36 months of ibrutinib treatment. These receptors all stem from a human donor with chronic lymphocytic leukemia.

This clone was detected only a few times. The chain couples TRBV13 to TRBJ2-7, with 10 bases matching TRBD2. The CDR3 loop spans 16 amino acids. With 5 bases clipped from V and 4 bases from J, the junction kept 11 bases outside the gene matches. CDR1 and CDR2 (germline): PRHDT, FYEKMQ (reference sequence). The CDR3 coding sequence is TGTGCCAGCAGCCCGACCGATGCTAGCGGGAGTTACGAGCAGTACTTC. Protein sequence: CASSPTDASGSYEQYF.

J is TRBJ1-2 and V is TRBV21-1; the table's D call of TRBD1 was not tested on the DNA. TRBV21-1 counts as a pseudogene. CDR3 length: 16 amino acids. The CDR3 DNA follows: TGTGCCAGCAGCAAAGCCCACAGGGGGCCTAACTATGGCTACACCTTC. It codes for CASSKAHRGPNYGYTF.

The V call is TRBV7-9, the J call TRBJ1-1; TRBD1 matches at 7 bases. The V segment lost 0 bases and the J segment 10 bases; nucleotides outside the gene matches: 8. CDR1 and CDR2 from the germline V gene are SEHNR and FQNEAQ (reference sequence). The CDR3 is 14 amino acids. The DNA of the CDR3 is TGTGCCAGCAGCTTAGCCGGGACAGCGTTTGGAGCTTTCTTT. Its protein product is CASSLAGTAFGAFF.

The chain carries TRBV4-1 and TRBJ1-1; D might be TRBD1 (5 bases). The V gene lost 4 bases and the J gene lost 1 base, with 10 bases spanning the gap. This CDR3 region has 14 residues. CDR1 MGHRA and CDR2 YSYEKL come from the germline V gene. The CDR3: CASSPGHTNTEAFF. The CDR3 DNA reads TGCGCCAGCAGCCCTGGACATACGAACACTGAAGCTTTCTTT.

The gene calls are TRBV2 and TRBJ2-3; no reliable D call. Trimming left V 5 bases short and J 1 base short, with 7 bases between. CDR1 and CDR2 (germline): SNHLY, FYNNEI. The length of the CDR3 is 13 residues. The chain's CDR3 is CASSILGTDTQYF. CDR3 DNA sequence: TGTGCCAGCAGTATACTCGGCACAGATACGCAGTATTTT.

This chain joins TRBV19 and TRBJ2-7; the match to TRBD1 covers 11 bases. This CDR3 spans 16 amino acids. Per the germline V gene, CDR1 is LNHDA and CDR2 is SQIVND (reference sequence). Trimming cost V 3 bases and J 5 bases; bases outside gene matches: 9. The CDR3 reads CASSILTGQGAHEQYF. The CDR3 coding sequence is TGTGCCAGTAGTATCCTCACCGGACAGGGGGCCCACGAGCAGTACTTC. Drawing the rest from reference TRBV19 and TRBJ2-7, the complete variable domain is DGGITQSPKYLFRKEGQNVTLSCEQNLNHDAMYWYRQDPGQGLRLIYYSQIVNDFQKGDIAEGYSVSREKKESFPLTVTSAQKNPTAFYLCASSILTGQGAHEQYFGPGTRLTVT.

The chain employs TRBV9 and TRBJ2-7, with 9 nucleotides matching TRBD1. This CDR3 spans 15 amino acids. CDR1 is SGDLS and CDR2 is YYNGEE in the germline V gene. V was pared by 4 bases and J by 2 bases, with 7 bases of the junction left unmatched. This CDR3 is CASSPSTGGAYEQYF. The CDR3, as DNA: TGTGCCAGCAGCCCGTCGACAGGGGGAGCCTACGAGCAGTACTTC.

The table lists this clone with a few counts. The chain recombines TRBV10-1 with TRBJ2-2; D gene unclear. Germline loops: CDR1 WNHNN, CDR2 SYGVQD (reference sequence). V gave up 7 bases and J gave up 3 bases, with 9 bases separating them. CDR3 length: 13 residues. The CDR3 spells CASTEDYTGELFF. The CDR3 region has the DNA TGCGCCAGCACCGAGGATTACACCGGGGAGCTGTTTTTT.

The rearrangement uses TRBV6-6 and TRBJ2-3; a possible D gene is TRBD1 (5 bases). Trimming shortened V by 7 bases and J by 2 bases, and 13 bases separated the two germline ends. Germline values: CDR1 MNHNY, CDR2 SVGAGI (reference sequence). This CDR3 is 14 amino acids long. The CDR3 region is CASTDRSPTDTQYF. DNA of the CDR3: TGTGCCAGCACCGACAGAAGCCCCACAGATACGCAGTATTTT.

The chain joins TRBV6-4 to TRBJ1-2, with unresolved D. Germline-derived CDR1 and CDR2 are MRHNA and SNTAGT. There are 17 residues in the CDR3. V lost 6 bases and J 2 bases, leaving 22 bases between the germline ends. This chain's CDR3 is CASSLLGSRTENYGYTF. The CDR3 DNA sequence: TGTGCCAGCAGCCTCCTCGGGAGCCGCACTGAAAACTATGGCTACACCTTC.

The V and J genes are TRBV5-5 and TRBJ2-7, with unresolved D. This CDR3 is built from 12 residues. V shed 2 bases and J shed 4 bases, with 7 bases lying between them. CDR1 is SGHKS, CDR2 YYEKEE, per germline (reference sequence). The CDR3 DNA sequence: TGTGCCAGCAGCTTTTGGGATTACGAGCAGTACTTC. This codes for CASSFWDYEQYF.

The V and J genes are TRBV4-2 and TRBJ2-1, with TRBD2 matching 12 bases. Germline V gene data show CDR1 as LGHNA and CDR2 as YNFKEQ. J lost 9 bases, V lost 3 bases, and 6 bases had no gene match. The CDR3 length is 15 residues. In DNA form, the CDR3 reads TGTGCCAGCAGCCAGACTAGCGGGGGTTCCTTTGAGCAGTTCTTC. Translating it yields CASSQTSGGSFEQFF.

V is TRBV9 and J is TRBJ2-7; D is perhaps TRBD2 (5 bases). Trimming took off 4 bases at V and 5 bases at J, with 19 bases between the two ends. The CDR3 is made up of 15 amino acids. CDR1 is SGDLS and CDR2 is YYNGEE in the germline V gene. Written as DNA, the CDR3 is TGTGCCAGCAGCCTTGGCGGGCTGGCCGGGAACGAGCAGTACTTC. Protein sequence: CASSLGGLAGNEQYF.

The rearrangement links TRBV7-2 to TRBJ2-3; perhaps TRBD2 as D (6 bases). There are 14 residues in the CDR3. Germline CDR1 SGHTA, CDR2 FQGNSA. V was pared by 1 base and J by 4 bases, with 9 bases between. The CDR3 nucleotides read TGTGCCAGCAGCTTAGATGGGAGGCCAGATACGCAGTATTTT. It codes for CASSLDGRPDTQYF.

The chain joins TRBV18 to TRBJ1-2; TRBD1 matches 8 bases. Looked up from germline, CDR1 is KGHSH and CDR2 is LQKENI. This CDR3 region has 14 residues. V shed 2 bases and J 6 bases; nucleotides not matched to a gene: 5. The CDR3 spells CASSPYGTGHGYTF. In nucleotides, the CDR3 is TGTGCCAGCTCACCATACGGGACAGGCCATGGCTACACCTTC.

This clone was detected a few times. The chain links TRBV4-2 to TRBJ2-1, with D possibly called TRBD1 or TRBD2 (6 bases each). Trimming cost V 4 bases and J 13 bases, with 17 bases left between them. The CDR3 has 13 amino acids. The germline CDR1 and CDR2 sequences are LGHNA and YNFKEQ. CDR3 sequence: CASSPPGAGSQFF. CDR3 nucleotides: TGTGCCAGCAGCCCACCGGGGGCGGGGTCCCAGTTCTTC.

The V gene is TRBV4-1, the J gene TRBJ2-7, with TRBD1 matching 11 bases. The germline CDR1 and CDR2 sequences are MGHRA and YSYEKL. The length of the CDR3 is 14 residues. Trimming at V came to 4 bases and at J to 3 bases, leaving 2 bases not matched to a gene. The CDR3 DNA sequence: TGCGCCAGCAGCCGTGGGACAGGGGGCTACGAGCAGTACTTC. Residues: CASSRGTGGYEQYF.

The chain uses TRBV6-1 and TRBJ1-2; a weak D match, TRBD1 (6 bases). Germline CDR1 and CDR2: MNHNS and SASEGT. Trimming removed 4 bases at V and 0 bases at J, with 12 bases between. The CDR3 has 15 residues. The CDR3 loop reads CASSVDGGSNYGYTF. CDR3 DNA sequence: TGTGCCAGCAGTGTCGATGGGGGCTCTAACTATGGCTACACCTTC.

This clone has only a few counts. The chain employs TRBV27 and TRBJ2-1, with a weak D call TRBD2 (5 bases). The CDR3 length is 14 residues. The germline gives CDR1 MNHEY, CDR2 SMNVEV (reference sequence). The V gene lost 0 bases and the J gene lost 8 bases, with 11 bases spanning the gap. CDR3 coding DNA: TGTGCCAGCAGTTTATCAGTGGAGGAGGATGAGCAGTTCTTC. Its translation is CASSLSVEEDEQFF.

CDR3 loop: CASTGREGPEQYF. The CDR3 bases are TGTGCCAGCACAGGGCGGGAAGGGCCCGAGCAGTACTTC. The chain uses TRBV25-1 and TRBJ2-5; D may be TRBD2 (6 bases). The DNA matches TRBJ2-7 better at its end, which makes the J call doubtful. The CDR3 length is 13 residues. Germline V CDR1 and CDR2: MGHDK, SYGVNS.